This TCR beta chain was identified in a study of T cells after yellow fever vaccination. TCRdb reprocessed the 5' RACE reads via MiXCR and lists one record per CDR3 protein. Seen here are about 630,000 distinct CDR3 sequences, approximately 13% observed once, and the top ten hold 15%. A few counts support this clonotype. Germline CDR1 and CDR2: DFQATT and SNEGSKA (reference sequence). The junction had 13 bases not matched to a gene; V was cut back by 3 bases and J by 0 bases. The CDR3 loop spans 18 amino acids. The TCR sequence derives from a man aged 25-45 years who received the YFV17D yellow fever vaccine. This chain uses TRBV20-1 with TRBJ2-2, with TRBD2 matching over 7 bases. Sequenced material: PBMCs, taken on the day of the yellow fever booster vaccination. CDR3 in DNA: TGCAGTGCTAGTTTTCTTTTCAGCGGGGAATCGAACACCGGGGAGCTGTTTTTT. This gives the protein CSASFLFSGESNTGELFF.